The 19 T cell receptor beta chains below all came from one sample that was sequenced in a study of blood T cell repertoires in COVID-19 (TCRdb year 2020). Libraries were prepared through the immunoSEQ multiplex PCR assay. Held by TCRdb, this immuneACCESS table contains in-frame sequences only and omits some clones. Under half of the omission traces to an unresolved V gene where checked; the cause of the rest is unknown. The sample table holds roughly 240,000 clones, of which roughly 88% were seen once. The ten largest clones capture around 2.5% of the sample. Sequenced sample: peripheral blood. The source is a man aged 35 to 55 who had recovered from COVID-19.

The chain employs TRBV6-5 and TRBJ1-4, with TRBD1 matching over 8 bases. This CDR3 region has 14 residues. The V and J ends lost 7 bases and 8 bases, in that order; junction bases with no gene match: 9. Germline V gives CDR1 MNHEY, CDR2 SVGAGI. CDR3 bases: TGTGCCAGCAAGACGGACAGGGCGAGAGAAAAACTGTTTTTT. Translated, it gives CASKTDRAREKLFF.

V usage is TRBV14 and J usage is TRBJ1-3; D is uncertain. This CDR3 comprises 16 residues. In germline, CDR1 is SGHDN, CDR2 FVKESK. The V and J ends lost 6 bases and 0 bases respectively, with 15 bases between them. The CDR3 DNA is TGTGCCAGCAGTTATATAAACACCTTCTCTGGAAACACCATATATTTT. The encoded protein is CASSYINTFSGNTIYF.

The rearrangement uses TRBV7-9 and TRBJ2-7, with TRBD1 matching 9 bases. CDR3 length equals 16 residues. Per the germline V gene, CDR1 is SEHNR and CDR2 is FQNEAQ (reference sequence). V gave up 0 bases and J gave up 2 bases; unmatched junction bases: 5. DNA of the CDR3: TGTGCCAGCAGCTTAGCCCGGGACAGGGCCCCCTACGAGCAGTACTTC. This translates into CASSLARDRAPYEQYF. The variable domain in full, with the rest retrieved from reference TRBV7-9 and TRBJ2-7, is DTGVSQNPRHKITKRGQNVTFRCDPISEHNRLYWYRQTLGQGPEFLTYFQNEAQLEKSRLLSDRFSAERPKGSFSTLEIQRTEQGDSAMYLCASSLARDRAPYEQYFGPGTRLTVT.

This clone was observed once. V gene TRBV4-1 combines with J gene TRBJ2-3; D perhaps matches TRBD2 (5 bases). Trimming cost V 0 bases and J 6 bases, with 16 bases left between them. CDR3 length equals 16 residues. The V gene's germline CDR1 is MGHRA and CDR2 YSYEKL. The CDR3 sequence: CASSQDQLREGDTQYF. The CDR3 nucleotides are TGCGCCAGCAGCCAAGATCAGCTCCGGGAAGGGGATACGCAGTATTTT.

This sequence joins TRBV9 and TRBJ2-6; TRBD1 matches 7 bases. Germline CDR1 is SGDLS and CDR2 is YYNGEE. The CDR3 contains 19 residues. V lost 3 bases to trimming and J lost 0 bases; unmatched junction nucleotides: 12. CDR3 nucleotide sequence: TGTGCCAGCAGCGCCTACGGGACAGATGGGTTCTCTGGGGCCAACGTCCTGACTTTC. It specifies CASSAYGTDGFSGANVLTF.

V and J are TRBV6-2 or TRBV6-3 and TRBJ2-1, with D perhaps being TRBD1 or TRBD2 (7 bases each). The length of the CDR3 is 14 residues. The germline V gene encodes CDR1 MNHEY and CDR2 SVGEGT. Trimming removed 6 bases from V and 3 bases from J, with 12 bases in between. Written as DNA, the CDR3 is TGTGCCAGCAGCCCAGGGGGGGTCTACAATGAGCAGTTCTTC. Its protein is CASSPGGVYNEQFF.

The chain's CDR3 is CASSLQGTGAYGYTF. CDR3 in DNA: TGTGCCAGCAGCCTTCAAGGGACAGGGGCCTATGGCTACACCTTC. V gene TRBV7-2 combines with J gene TRBJ1-2; 10 nucleotides agree with TRBD1. The CDR3 consists of 15 residues. CDR1 is SGHTA and CDR2 is FQGNSA in the germline V gene. Germline trimming cut 5 bases from V and 4 bases from J; bases unmatched to any gene: 7. Drawing the rest from reference TRBV7-2 and TRBJ1-2, the complete variable domain is GAGVSQSPSNKVTEKGKDVELRCDPISGHTALYWYRQSLGQGLEFLIYFQGNSAPDKSGLPSDRFSAERTGGSVSTLTIQRTQQEDSAVYLCASSLQGTGAYGYTFGSGTRLTVV.

This clone is a singleton in its sample. J is TRBJ2-5 and V is TRBV6-2 or TRBV6-3, with 8 bases aligning to TRBD2. The CDR3 consists of 17 residues. The germline V gene encodes CDR1 MNHEY and CDR2 SVGEGT. With V trimmed by 0 bases and J by 5 bases, 11 bases remained unmatched. The CDR3 spells CASSYSLGREARETQYF. CDR3 nucleotides: TGTGCCAGCAGTTACTCCCTCGGGCGGGAGGCCCGCGAGACCCAGTACTTC.

In DNA form, the CDR3 reads TGTGCTAGTGGTTTTACGAAGACTAGCGGGGGCCAAGAGACCCAGTACTTC. Translated, it gives CASGFTKTSGGQETQYF. The chain recombines TRBV12-5 with TRBJ2-5, with 12 nucleotides matching TRBD2. The CDR3 runs 17 residues. V lost 3 bases and J lost 1; bases outside the gene matches: 6. Germline V gives CDR1 LGHNT, CDR2 FRNRAP.

The chain joins TRBV18 to TRBJ2-5; a possible D gene is TRBD1 (6 bases). Germline CDR1 reads KGHSH; CDR2 reads LQKENI. V lost 6 bases and J lost 1, with 9 bases in between. This CDR3 region has 13 residues. In nucleotides, the CDR3 is TGTGCCAGCTCCGGACAGCCCCAAGAGACCCAGTACTTC. Protein: CASSGQPQETQYF.

The table lists this clone with many counts. The V call is TRBV5-1, the J call TRBJ1-1; the D gene is possibly TRBD1 (5 bases). The CDR3 loop spans 17 amino acids. V was cut by 4 bases and J by 4 bases, with 23 bases left in between. Germline V gene data show CDR1 as SGHRS and CDR2 as YFSETQ. In DNA, the CDR3 is TGCGCCAGCAGCGACTCCCCAGGGACTTATATCAGCACTGAAGCTTTCTTT. Translating gives CASSDSPGTYISTEAFF.

This sequence joins TRBV5-4 and TRBJ2-5; D is perhaps TRBD2 (5 bases). The V gene lost 4 bases and the J gene lost 5 bases, with 15 bases spanning the gap. Germline CDR1 and CDR2: SGHNT and YYREEE (reference sequence). CDR3 length: 14 residues. DNA for the CDR3: TGTGCCAGCAGCGCCGGAGGAGAATACGAGACCCAGTACTTC. This gives the protein CASSAGGEYETQYF. Full variable domain (rest looked up from reference TRBV5-4 and TRBJ2-5): ETGVTQSPTHLIKTRGQQVTLRCSSQSGHNTVSWYQQALGQGPQFIFQYYREEENGRGNFPPRFSGLQFPNYSSELNVNALELDDSALYLCASSAGGEYETQYFGPGTRLLVL.

CDR3 in amino acids: CASSVTITDTQYF. The CDR3 DNA follows: TGCGCCAGCAGTGTAACAATCACAGATACGCAGTATTTT. J is TRBJ2-3 and V is TRBV10-1, with D unclear. The V end was cut by 4 bases, the J end by 2 bases, with 7 bases between. The CDR3 spans 13 residues. The germline V gene encodes CDR1 WNHNN and CDR2 SYGVQD (reference sequence).

This rearrangement joins TRBV20-1 to TRBJ2-7; a weak D match, TRBD2 (5 bases). The germline V and J ends were trimmed by 3 bases and 2 bases, with 5 bases remaining between them. CDR3 length: 11 amino acids. The germline V gene encodes CDR1 DFQATT and CDR2 SNEGSKA (reference sequence). The CDR3: CSARRAYEQYF. In DNA, the CDR3 is TGCAGTGCTAGGAGGGCCTACGAGCAGTACTTC.

This clone appeared once. This chain links TRBV4-3 with TRBJ1-2; D is unresolved. CDR1 is LGHNA, CDR2 YSLEER, per germline. V was cut by 0 bases and J by 8 bases, with 13 bases left in between. The CDR3 extends over 14 amino acids. The DNA of the CDR3 is TGCGCCAGCAGCCAAGATTTAGTAACCCCCGGCTACACCTTC. Amino acid sequence: CASSQDLVTPGYTF.

J is TRBJ1-5 and V is TRBV7-2, with D perhaps matching TRBD1 (6 bases). The CDR3 is made up of 14 amino acids. Trimming pared 5 bases from V and 7 bases from J, leaving 15 bases between. Germline V gives CDR1 SGHTA, CDR2 FQGNSA. CDR3 nucleotides: TGTGCCAGCAGCGCACAGGGTCGTGGACAGCCCCAGCATTTT. Translation gives CASSAQGRGQPQHF.

The chain couples TRBV6-5 to TRBJ2-7; 10 bases are shared with TRBD2. From germline, CDR1 is MNHEY and CDR2 SVGAGI. The junction had 9 bases not matched to a gene; V was cut back by 4 bases and J by 6 bases. This CDR3 comprises 15 residues. The CDR3 nucleotides are TGTGCCAGCAGTTCCCTAGCGGGAGACTTGGGCGAGCAGTACTTC. Encoded protein: CASSSLAGDLGEQYF.

This chain links TRBV5-1 with TRBJ1-3; 7 nucleotides line up with TRBD1. CDR3 length equals 14 residues. CDR1 and CDR2 from the germline V gene are SGHRS and YFSETQ. With 4 bases clipped from V and 8 bases from J, the junction kept 9 bases outside the gene matches. The CDR3 DNA is TGCGCCAGCAGCCGGGACAGCTCTTCATACACCATATATTTT. It encodes CASSRDSSSYTIYF.

This clone was seen only once. This chain uses TRBV3-1 (or the pseudogene TRBV3-2) with TRBJ2-1; D gene unclear. Deletions cut 0 bases from V and 5 bases from J, with 14 bases between. The CDR3 runs 16 residues. The germline V gene has CDR1 LGHDT and CDR2 YNNKEL (reference sequence). CDR3 in DNA: TGTGCCAGCAGCCAAGAAAGTCTAGTAAAGGACAATGAGCAGTTCTTC. This translates into CASSQESLVKDNEQFF.